This T cell receptor (beta chain) stems from a study of response to subunit inactivated influenza vaccine. The table lists this clonotype with a few counts. Its antigen is unknown. V lost 3 bases and J 2 bases, leaving 16 bases between the germline ends. Germline V gene lookup returns CDR1 MGHDK and CDR2 SYGVNS. The CDR3 covers 16 residues. Study-wide results and caveats: Authors suggested that a seasonal influenza vaccination recruits few new T cells each time.

TCRdb re-called the RT-PCR reads through MiXCR, storing one row per CDR3 protein. The sample contains hundreds of thousands of distinct CDR3 sequences, approximately 12% of which appear only once. Sequenced material: PBMCs from blood, taken on the day of vaccination. This clonotype was sampled from a man in his fifties or sixties who received an inactivated influenza vaccine. The chain has TRBV25-1 and TRBJ1-1, with D perhaps TRBD1 (5 bases). CDR3 in amino acids: CASSDVLGAGNTEAFF. CDR3 nucleotides: TGTGCCAGCAGTGATGTCCTCGGGGCAGGAAACACTGAAGCTTTCTTT.